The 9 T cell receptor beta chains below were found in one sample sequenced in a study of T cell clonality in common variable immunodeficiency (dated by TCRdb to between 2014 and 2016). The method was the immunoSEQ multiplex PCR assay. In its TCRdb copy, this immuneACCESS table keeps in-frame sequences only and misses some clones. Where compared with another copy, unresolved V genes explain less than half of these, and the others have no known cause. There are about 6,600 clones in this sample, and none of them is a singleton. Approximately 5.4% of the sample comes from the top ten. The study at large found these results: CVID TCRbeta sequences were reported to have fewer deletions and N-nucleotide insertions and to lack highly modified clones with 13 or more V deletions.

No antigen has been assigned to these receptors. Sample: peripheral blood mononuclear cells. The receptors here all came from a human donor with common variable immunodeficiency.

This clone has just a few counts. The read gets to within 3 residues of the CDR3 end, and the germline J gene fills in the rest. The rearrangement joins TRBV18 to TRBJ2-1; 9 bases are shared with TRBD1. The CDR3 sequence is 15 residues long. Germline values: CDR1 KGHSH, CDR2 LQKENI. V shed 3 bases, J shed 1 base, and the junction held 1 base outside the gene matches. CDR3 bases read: TGTGCCAGCTCACCGGGACAGGGATCCTACAATGAG. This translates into CASSPGQGSYNE. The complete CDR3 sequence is CASSPGQGSYNEQFF.

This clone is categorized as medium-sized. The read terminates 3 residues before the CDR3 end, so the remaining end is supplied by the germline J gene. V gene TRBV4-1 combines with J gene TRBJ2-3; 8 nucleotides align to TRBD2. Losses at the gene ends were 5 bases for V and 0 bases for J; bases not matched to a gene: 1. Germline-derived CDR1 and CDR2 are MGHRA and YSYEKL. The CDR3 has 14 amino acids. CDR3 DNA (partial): TGCGCCAGCAGCGGACTAGCAAGCACAGATACG. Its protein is CASSGLASTDT. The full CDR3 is CASSGLASTDTQYF.

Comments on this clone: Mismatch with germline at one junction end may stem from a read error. Incomplete CDR3 DNA: TGTGCCAGCAGGGAAGGACTAGCGGGAACATACGAG. It specifies CASREGLAGTYE. The CDR3 reads in full as CASREGLAGTYEQYF. V and J are TRBV2 and TRBJ2-7; 12 bases align to TRBD2. Read sequence stops 3 residues before the CDR3 end, and the germline J gene provides the missing end. Germline-derived CDR1 and CDR2 are SNHLY and FYNNEI. The CDR3 covers 15 residues. The whole variable domain, filled in from reference TRBV2 and TRBJ2-7, reads EPEVTQTPSHQVTQMGQEVILRCVPISNHLYFYWYRQILGQKVEFLVSFYNNEISEKSEIFDDQFSVERPDGSNFTLKIRSTKLEDSAMYFCASREGLAGTYEQYFGPGTRLTVT.

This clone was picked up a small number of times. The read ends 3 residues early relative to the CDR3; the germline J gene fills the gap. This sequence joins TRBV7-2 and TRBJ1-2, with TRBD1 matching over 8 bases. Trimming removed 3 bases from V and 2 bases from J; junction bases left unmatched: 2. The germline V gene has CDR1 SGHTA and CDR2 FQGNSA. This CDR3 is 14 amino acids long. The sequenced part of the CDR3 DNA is TGTGCCAGCAGCTTCCGGACAGGGAACTATGGC. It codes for CASSFRTGNYG. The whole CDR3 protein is CASSFRTGNYGYTF.

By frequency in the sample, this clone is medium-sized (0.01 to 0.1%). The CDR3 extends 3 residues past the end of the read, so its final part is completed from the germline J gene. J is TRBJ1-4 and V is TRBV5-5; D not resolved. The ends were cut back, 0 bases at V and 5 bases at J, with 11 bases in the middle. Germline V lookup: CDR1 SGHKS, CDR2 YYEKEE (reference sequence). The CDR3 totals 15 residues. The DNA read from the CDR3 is TGTGCCAGCAGCTTGGTTCCAGAGATGAATGAAAAA. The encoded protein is CASSLVPEMNEK. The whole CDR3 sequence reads CASSLVPEMNEKLFF.

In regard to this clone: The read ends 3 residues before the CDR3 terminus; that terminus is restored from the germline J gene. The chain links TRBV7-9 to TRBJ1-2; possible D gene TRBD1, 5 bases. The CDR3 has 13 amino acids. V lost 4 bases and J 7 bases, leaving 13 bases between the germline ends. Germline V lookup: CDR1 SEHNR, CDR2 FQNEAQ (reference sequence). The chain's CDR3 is CASSSGRGTGYTF. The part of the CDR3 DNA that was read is TGTGCCAGCAGCTCCGGAAGGGGTACTGGC.

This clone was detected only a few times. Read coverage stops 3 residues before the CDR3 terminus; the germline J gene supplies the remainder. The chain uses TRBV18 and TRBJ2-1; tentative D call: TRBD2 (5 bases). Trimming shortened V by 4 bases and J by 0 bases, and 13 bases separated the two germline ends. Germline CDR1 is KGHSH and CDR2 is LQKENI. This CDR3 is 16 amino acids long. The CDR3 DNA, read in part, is TGTGCCAGCTCACTCCACGGCGCGGGCTCCTACAATGAG. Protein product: CASSLHGAGSYNE. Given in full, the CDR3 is CASSLHGAGSYNEQFF.

CDR3 residues: CSVLGHTDTQYF. CDR3 bases read: TGCAGCGTTCTAGGCCACACAGATACG. The chain has TRBV29-1 and TRBJ2-3; D ambiguous. The CDR3 end is not reached by the read, which stops 3 residues before it; the germline J gene fills it in. V shed 5 bases and J shed 2 bases, with 8 bases lying between them. This CDR3 spans 12 amino acids. From germline, CDR1 is SQVTM and CDR2 ANQGSEA.

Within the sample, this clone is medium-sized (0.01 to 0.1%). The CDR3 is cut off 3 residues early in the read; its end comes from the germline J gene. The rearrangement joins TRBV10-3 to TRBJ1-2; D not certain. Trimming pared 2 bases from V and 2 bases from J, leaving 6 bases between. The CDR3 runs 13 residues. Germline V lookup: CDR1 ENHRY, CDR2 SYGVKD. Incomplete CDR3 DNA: TGTGCCATCAGTGAGACCTACAACTATGGC. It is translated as CAISETYNYG. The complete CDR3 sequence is CAISETYNYGYTF.